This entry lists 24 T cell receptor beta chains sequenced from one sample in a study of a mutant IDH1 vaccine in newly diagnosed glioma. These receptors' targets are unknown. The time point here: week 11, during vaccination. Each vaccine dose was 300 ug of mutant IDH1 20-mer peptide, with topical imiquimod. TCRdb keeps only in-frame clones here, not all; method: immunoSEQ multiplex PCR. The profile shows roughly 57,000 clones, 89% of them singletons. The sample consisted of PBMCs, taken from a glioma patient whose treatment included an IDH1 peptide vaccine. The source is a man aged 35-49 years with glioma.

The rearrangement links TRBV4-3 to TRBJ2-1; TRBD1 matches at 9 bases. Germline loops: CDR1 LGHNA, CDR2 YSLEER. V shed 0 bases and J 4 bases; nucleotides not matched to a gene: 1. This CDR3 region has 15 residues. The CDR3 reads CASSQEGQGYNEQFF. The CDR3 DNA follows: TGCGCCAGCAGCCAAGAGGGACAGGGATACAATGAGCAGTTCTTC.

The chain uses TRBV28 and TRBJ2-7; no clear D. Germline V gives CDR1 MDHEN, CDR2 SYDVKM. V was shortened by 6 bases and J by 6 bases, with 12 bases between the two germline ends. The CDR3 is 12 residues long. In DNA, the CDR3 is TGTGCCAGCAGATTACAATACTCCGAGCAGTACTTC. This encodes CASRLQYSEQYF.

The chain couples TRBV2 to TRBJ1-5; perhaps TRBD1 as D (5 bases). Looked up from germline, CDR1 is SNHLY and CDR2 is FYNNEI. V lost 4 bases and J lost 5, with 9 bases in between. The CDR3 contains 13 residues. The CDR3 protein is CASSVGEYQPQHF. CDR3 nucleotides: TGTGCCAGCAGTGTAGGGGAGTATCAGCCCCAGCATTTT.

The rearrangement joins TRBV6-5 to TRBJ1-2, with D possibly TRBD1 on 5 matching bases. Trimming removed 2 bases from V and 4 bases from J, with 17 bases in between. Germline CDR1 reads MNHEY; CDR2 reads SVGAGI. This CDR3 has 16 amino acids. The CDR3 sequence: CASSYRTIGGLYGYTF. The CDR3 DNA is TGTGCCAGCAGTTACAGGACGATTGGGGGTCTCTATGGCTACACCTTC.

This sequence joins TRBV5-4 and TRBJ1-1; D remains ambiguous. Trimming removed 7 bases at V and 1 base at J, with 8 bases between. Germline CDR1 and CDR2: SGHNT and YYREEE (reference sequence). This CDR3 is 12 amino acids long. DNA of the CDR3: TGTGCCAGCGGACGAGAGAACACTGAAGCTTTCTTT. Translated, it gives CASGRENTEAFF.

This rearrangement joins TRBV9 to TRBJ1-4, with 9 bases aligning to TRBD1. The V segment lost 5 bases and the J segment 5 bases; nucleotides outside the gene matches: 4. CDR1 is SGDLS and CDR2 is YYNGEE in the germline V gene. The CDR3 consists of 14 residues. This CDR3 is CASSSGTGNEKLFF. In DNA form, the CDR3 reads TGTGCCAGCAGTAGTGGGACAGGGAATGAAAAACTGTTTTTT.

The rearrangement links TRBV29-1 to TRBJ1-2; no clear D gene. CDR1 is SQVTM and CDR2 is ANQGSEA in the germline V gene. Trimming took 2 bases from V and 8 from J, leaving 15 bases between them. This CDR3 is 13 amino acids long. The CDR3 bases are TGCAGCGTTGAATCAGACATAGCGGAAGGCTACACCTTC. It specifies CSVESDIAEGYTF.

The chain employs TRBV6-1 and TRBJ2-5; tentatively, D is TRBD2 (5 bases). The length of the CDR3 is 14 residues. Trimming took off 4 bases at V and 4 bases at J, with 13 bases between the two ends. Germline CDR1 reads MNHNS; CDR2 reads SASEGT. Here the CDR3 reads CASSGVGVRETQYF. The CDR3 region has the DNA TGTGCCAGCAGTGGAGTCGGGGTACGAGAGACCCAGTACTTC.

The CDR3 nucleotides read TGTGCCAGCAGCTTACACGGGGACACTGAAGCTTTCTTT. Translating it yields CASSLHGDTEAFF. The chain links TRBV7-9 to TRBJ1-1; D gene unclear. In germline, CDR1 is SEHNR, CDR2 FQNEAQ (reference sequence). The ends were cut back, 2 bases at V and 3 bases at J, with 7 bases in the middle. CDR3 length: 13 residues.

CDR3 residues: CASSIDRQASSYNEQFF. For the CDR3, the DNA is TGTGCCAGCAGCATCGACCGACAGGCTAGCTCCTACAATGAGCAGTTCTTC. The chain combines TRBV5-6 with TRBJ2-1; the D gene is possibly TRBD1 (6 bases). The V and J ends lost 4 bases and 0 bases respectively, with 17 bases between them. CDR1 is SGHDT and CDR2 is YYEEEE in the germline V gene. CDR3 length: 17 residues.

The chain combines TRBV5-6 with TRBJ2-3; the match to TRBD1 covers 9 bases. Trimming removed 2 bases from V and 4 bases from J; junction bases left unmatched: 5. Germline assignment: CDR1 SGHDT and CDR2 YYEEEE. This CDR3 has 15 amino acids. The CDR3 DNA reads TGTGCCAGCAGCTTTACAGGGGGCGGGTCAGATACGCAGTATTTT. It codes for CASSFTGGGSDTQYF.

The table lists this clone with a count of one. The CDR3 here is CASSIDNRGTDTQYF. CDR3 nucleotide sequence: TGTGCCAGTAGTATAGATAACAGGGGTACAGATACGCAGTATTTT. The rearrangement joins TRBV19 to TRBJ2-3, with 7 bases fitting TRBD1. The V gene's germline CDR1 is LNHDA and CDR2 SQIVND (reference sequence). The CDR3 runs 15 residues. The V gene end was trimmed by 0 bases and the J gene end by 3 bases; junction bases not matched to a gene: 3.

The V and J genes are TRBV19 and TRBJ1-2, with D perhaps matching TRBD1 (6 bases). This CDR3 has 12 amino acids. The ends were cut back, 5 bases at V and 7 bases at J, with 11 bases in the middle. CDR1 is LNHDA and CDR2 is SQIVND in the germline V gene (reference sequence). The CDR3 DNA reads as TGTGCCAGTAGTTCTCGGACAGTTGGCTACACCTTC. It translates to CASSSRTVGYTF.

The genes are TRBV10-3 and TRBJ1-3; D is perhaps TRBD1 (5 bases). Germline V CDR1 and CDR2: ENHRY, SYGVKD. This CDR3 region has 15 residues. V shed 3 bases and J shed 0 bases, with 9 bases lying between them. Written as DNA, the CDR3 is TGTGCCATCAGTGAAGGGGAAAACTCTGGAAACACCATATATTTT. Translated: CAISEGENSGNTIYF.

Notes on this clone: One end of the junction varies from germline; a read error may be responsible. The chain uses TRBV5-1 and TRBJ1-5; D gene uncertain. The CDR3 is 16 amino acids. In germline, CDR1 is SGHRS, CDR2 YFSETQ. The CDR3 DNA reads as TGCACCAGCAGCTTTACGGGTTCCGGACCCCAATCAATCCAGCATTTT. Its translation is CTSSFTGSGPQSIQHF.

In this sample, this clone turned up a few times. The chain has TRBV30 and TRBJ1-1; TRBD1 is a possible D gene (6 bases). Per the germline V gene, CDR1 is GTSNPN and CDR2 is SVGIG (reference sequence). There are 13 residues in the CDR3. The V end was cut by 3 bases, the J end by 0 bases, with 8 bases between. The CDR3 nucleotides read TGTGCCTGGAGGGACAGTGTGAACACTGAAGCTTTCTTT. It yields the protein CAWRDSVNTEAFF. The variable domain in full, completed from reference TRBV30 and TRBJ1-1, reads SQTIHQWPATLVQPVGSPLSLECTVEGTSNPNLYWYRQAAGRGLQLLFYSVGIGQISSEVPQNLSASRPQDRQFILSSKKLLLSDSGFYLCAWRDSVNTEAFFGQGTRLTVV.

CDR3: CASSLGGSGGYNEQFF. CDR3 DNA sequence: TGTGCCAGCAGTTTAGGAGGGAGCGGGGGCTACAATGAGCAGTTCTTC. V usage is TRBV27 and J usage is TRBJ2-1, with 8 bases fitting TRBD2. Germline lookup yields CDR1 MNHEY and CDR2 SMNVEV (reference sequence). The V segment lost 2 bases and the J segment 3 bases; nucleotides outside the gene matches: 6. The length of the CDR3 is 16 residues.

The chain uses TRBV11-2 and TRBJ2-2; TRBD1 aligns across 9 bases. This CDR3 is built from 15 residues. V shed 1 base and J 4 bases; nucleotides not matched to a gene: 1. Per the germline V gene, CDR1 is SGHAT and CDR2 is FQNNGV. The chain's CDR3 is CASSLVTGGTGELFF. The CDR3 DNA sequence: TGTGCCAGCAGCTTAGTGACAGGGGGCACCGGGGAGCTGTTTTTT. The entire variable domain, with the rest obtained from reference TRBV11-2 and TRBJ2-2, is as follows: EAGVAQSPRYKIIEKRQSVAFWCNPISGHATLYWYQQILGQGPKLLIQFQNNGVVDDSQLPKDRFSAERLKGVDSTLKIQPAKLEDSAVYLCASSLVTGGTGELFFGEGSRLTVL.

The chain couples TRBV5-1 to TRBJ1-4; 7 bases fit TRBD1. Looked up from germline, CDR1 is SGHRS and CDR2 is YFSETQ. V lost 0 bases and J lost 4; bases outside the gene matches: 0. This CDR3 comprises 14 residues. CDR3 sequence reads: CASSLGQGNEKLFF. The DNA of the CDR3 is TGCGCCAGCAGCTTGGGACAGGGTAATGAAAAACTGTTTTTT. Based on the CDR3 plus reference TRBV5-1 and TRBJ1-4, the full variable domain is KAGVTQTPRYLIKTRGQQVTLSCSPISGHRSVSWYQQTPGQGLQFLFEYFSETQRNKGNFPGRFSGRQFSNSRSEMNVSTLELGDSALYLCASSLGQGNEKLFFGSGTQLSVL.

In DNA, the CDR3 is TGTGCCAGCAGCCCCCGTTTATTAGCGGGAGGTACAGATACGCAGTATTTT. The encoded protein is CASSPRLLAGGTDTQYF. V and J are TRBV7-9 and TRBJ2-3; 10 bases fit TRBD2. V lost 5 bases to trimming and J lost 3 bases; unmatched junction nucleotides: 11. Germline V gene data show CDR1 as SEHNR and CDR2 as FQNEAQ (reference sequence). The length of the CDR3 is 17 residues.

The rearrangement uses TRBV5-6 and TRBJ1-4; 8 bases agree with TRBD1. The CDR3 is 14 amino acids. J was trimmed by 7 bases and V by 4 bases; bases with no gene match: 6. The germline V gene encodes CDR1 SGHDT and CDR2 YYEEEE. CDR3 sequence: CASSRAQGAEKLFF. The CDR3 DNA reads TGTGCCAGCAGCCGTGCGCAGGGGGCTGAAAAACTGTTTTTT.

CDR3 loop: CASNEGGRSYEQYV. As DNA, the CDR3 is TGTGCCAGCAATGAGGGGGGGCGGTCCTACGAGCAGTACGTC. The chain is built from TRBV27 and TRBJ2-7; possible D gene TRBD2, 7 bases. CDR3 length: 14 amino acids. Germline V gives CDR1 MNHEY, CDR2 SMNVEV (reference sequence). The V end lost 7 bases, the J end lost 1 base, and 14 bases lay between the germline ends.

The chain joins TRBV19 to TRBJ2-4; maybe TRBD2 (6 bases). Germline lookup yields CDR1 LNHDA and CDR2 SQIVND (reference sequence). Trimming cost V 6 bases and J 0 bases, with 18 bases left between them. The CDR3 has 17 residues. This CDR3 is CASSTGHSSGAKNIQYF. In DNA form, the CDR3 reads TGTGCCAGTAGCACCGGCCATAGTAGCGGAGCCAAAAACATTCAGTACTTC.

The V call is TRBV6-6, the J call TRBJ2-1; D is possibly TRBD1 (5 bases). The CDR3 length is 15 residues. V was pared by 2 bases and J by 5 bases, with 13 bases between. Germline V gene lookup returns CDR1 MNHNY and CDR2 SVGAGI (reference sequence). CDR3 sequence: CASSYPAQGHNEQFF. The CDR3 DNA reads TGTGCCAGCAGTTACCCTGCCCAGGGTCACAATGAGCAGTTCTTC.